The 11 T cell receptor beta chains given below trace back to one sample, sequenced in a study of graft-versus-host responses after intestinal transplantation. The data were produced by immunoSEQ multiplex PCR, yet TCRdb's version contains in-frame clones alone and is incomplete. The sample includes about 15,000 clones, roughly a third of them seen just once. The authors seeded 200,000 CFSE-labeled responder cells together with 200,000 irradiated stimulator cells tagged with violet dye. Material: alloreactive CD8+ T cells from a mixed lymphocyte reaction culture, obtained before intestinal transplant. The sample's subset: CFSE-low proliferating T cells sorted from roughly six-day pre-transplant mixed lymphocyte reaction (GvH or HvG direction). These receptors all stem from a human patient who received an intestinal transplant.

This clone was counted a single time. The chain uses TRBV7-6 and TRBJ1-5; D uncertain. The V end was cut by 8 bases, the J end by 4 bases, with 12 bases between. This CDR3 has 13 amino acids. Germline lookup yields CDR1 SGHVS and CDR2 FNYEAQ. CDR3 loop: CASRESVNQPQHF. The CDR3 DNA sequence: TGTGCCAGCCGAGAGAGTGTTAATCAGCCCCAGCATTTT. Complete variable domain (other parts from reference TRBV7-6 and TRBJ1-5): GAGVSQSPRYKVTKRGQDVALRCDPISGHVSLYWYRQALGQGPEFLTYFNYEAQQDKSGLPNDRFSAERPEGSISTLTIQRTEQRDSAMYRCASRESVNQPQHFGDGTRLSIL.

CDR3 residues: CASSLKLATDGQYF. The CDR3 DNA is TGTGCCAGCAGCTTGAAACTAGCCACCGACGGGCAGTATTTT. The chain employs TRBV5-8 and TRBJ2-3; maybe TRBD2 (6 bases). Germline V CDR1 and CDR2: SGHTS, YDEGEE. V was pared by 1 base and J by 11 bases, with 17 bases between. This CDR3 region has 14 residues.

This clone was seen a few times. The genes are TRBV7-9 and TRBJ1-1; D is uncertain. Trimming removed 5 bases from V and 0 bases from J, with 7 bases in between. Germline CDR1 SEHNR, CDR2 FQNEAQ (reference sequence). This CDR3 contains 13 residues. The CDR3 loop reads CASSATMNTEAFF. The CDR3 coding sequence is TGTGCCAGCAGCGCCACTATGAACACTGAAGCTTTCTTT.

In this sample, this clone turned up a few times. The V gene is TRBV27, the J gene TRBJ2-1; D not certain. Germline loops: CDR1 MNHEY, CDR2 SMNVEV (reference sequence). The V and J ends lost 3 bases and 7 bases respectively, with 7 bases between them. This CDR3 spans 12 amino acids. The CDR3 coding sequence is TGTGCCAGCAGTTTTCCGGGTAATGAGCAGTTCTTC. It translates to CASSFPGNEQFF.

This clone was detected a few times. Here the CDR3 reads CAWSVTGSRGTF. The CDR3 coding sequence is TGTGCCTGGAGTGTAACAGGGAGCCGCGGGACCTTC. The V gene is TRBV30, the J gene TRBJ1-2; a weak D match, TRBD1 (6 bases). There are 12 residues in the CDR3. Germline assignment: CDR1 GTSNPN and CDR2 SVGIG (reference sequence). V was pared by 0 bases and J by 14 bases, with 16 bases between.

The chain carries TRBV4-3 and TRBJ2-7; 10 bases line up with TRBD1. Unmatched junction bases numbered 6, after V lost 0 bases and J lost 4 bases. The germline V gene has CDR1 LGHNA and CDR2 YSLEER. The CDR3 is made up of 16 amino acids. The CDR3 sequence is CASSQDQGTGVYEQYF. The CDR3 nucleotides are TGCGCCAGCAGCCAAGATCAGGGGACAGGGGTGTACGAGCAGTACTTC.

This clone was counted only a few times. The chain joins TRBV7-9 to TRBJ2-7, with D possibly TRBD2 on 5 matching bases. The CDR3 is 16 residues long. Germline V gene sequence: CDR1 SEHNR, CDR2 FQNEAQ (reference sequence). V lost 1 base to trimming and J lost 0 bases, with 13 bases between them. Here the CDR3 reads CASSLVSGVSSYEQYF. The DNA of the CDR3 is TGTGCCAGCAGCTTAGTATCCGGGGTCAGCTCCTACGAGCAGTACTTC.

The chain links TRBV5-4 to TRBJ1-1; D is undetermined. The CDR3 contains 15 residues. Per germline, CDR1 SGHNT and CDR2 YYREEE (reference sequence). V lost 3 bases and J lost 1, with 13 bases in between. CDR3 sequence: CASSSFDTGNTEAFF. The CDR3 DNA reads TGTGCCAGCAGCTCCTTTGACACTGGGAACACTGAAGCTTTCTTT.

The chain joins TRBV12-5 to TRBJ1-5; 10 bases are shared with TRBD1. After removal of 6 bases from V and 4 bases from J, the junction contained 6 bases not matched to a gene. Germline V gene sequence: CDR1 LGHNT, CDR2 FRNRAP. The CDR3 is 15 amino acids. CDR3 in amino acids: CASGDSGQGNQPQHF. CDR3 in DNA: TGTGCTAGTGGGGACTCGGGACAGGGGAATCAGCCCCAGCATTTT.

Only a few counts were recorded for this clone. CDR3 DNA: TGCGCCAGCAGCCAAGTGTCAGGGGGGAACACTGAAGCTTTCTTT. Translation gives CASSQVSGGNTEAFF. This chain uses TRBV4-3 with TRBJ1-1; 7 bases align to TRBD1. The CDR3 runs to 15 residues. V shed 1 base, J shed 1 base, and the junction held 3 bases outside the gene matches. Germline values: CDR1 LGHNA, CDR2 YSLEER.

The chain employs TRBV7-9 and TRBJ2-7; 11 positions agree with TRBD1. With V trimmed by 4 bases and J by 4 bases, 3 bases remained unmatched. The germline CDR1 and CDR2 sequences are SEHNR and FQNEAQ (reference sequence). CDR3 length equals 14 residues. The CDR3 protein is CASSSGTGGYEQYF. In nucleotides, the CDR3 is TGTGCCAGCAGCTCCGGGACAGGGGGATACGAGCAGTACTTC.